One and the same sample provided the 20 T cell receptor beta chains below, sequenced in a study of blood T cell repertoires in COVID-19. Assay used: immunoSEQ multiplex PCR; TCRdb lists only in-frame clones, some missing. The sample consists of about 210,000 clones, roughly 80% of them appearing once. The sequenced sample consisted of peripheral blood. These receptors all come from a man aged 55 to 70 with acute or convalescent COVID-19.

The V and J genes are TRBV18 and TRBJ1-5, with 12 bases fitting TRBD1. This CDR3 comprises 15 residues. The V gene's germline CDR1 is KGHSH and CDR2 LQKENI. Trimming removed 4 bases from V and 7 bases from J; junction bases left unmatched: 5. The CDR3 loop is CASSRGQGAGQPQHF. The CDR3 DNA reads as TGTGCCAGCTCACGGGGACAGGGGGCAGGCCAGCCCCAGCATTTT.

The rearrangement joins TRBV6-5 to TRBJ2-2; D is uncertain. The germline V gene encodes CDR1 MNHEY and CDR2 SVGAGI. CDR3 length: 14 residues. V lost 8 bases and J lost 7, with 17 bases in between. The CDR3 loop reads CASALGYGGGELFF. CDR3 bases: TGTGCCAGCGCCCTTGGTTATGGCGGCGGGGAGCTGTTTTTT.

This sequence joins TRBV3-1 (or the pseudogene TRBV3-2) and TRBJ2-1, with 10 bases that match TRBD2. V lost 1 base to trimming and J lost 9 bases; unmatched junction nucleotides: 3. CDR1 and CDR2 (germline): LGHDT, YNNKEL (reference sequence). This CDR3 has 14 amino acids. The CDR3 loop reads CASSQGLAGAEQFF. DNA of the CDR3: TGTGCCAGCAGCCAAGGGCTAGCGGGAGCTGAGCAGTTCTTC.

This chain joins TRBV7-2 and TRBJ1-1; 7 bases align to TRBD1. This CDR3 contains 17 residues. V shed 5 bases, J shed 5 bases, and the junction held 17 bases outside the gene matches. From germline, CDR1 is SGHTA and CDR2 FQGNSA. CDR3 protein: CASSTLPVDRLGTEAFF. The CDR3 nucleotides read TGTGCCAGCAGCACGCTGCCAGTGGACAGGTTGGGGACTGAAGCTTTCTTT. Combining the CDR3 with reference TRBV7-2 and TRBJ1-1 gives the whole variable domain GAGVSQSPSNKVTEKGKDVELRCDPISGHTALYWYRQSLGQGLEFLIYFQGNSAPDKSGLPSDRFSAERTGGSVSTLTIQRTQQEDSAVYLCASSTLPVDRLGTEAFFGQGTRLTVV.

This sequence joins TRBV9 and TRBJ1-5; D call uncertain. With 0 bases removed from V and 0 bases from J, the gap between germline ends came to 4 bases. From germline, CDR1 is SGDLS and CDR2 YYNGEE. This CDR3 is 14 amino acids long. The CDR3: CASSVGGSNQPQHF. The CDR3 nucleotides are TGTGCCAGCAGCGTAGGAGGTAGCAATCAGCCCCAGCATTTT.

V is TRBV16 and J is TRBJ2-1; TRBD2 agrees at 11 bases. The J segment lost 9 bases and the V segment lost 8 bases, leaving 21 bases of the junction unmatched. The CDR3 is 18 amino acids. CDR1 KGHSY and CDR2 FQNENV come from the germline V gene. CDR3 in amino acids: CASLQTIAGGLLRSEQFF. CDR3 coding DNA: TGTGCCAGCCTCCAGACCATAGCGGGGGGGCTACTGCGAAGTGAGCAGTTCTTC.

The CDR3: CASSPSGPQGGEQFF. The CDR3 DNA reads TGTGCCAGCAGTCCTAGCGGGCCGCAGGGGGGTGAGCAGTTCTTC. The genes are TRBV6-5 and TRBJ2-1; possibly TRBD2 for D (8 bases). V lost 5 bases and J lost 9, with 20 bases in between. The CDR3 consists of 15 residues. Germline V gene lookup returns CDR1 MNHEY and CDR2 SVGAGI.

V and J are TRBV7-9 and TRBJ1-2; D may be TRBD1 (5 bases). Per germline, CDR1 SEHNR and CDR2 FQNEAQ (reference sequence). V dropped 7 bases and J dropped 5 bases, with 14 bases sitting between them. The CDR3 totals 13 residues. This chain's CDR3 is CASNRDGSYGYTF. CDR3 in DNA: TGTGCCAGCAACCGGGACGGGAGTTATGGCTACACCTTC.

This clone was detected only a few times. The genes are TRBV6-6 and TRBJ1-5, with 7 bases aligning to TRBD1. Germline CDR1 is MNHNY and CDR2 is SVGAGI (reference sequence). V trimming: 6 bases; J trimming: 6 bases; junction bases outside the gene matches: 8. The CDR3 is made up of 14 amino acids. As DNA, the CDR3 is TGTGCCAGCAGCCCCACCGACAGGGTTCAGCCCCAGCATTTT. Its protein is CASSPTDRVQPQHF.

In this sample, this clone turned up once. The CDR3 DNA is TGTGCCAGCAGCGCGGTGGACTCGTACAATGAGCAGTTCTTC. Its protein product is CASSAVDSYNEQFF. The chain recombines TRBV9 with TRBJ2-1; tentative D call: TRBD2 (5 bases). Germline-derived CDR1 and CDR2 are SGDLS and YYNGEE. CDR3 length equals 14 residues. V lost 3 bases, J lost 4 bases, and 11 bases lay in between.

The chain couples TRBV9 to TRBJ1-5, with 8 bases matching TRBD1. Germline CDR1 reads SGDLS; CDR2 reads YYNGEE. The V and J ends lost 4 bases and 5 bases, in that order; junction bases with no gene match: 8. This CDR3 contains 15 residues. The chain's CDR3 is CASSSGQGPYQPQHF. CDR3 in DNA: TGTGCCAGCAGCTCAGGACAGGGACCCTATCAGCCCCAGCATTTT.

V gene TRBV3-1 (or the pseudogene TRBV3-2) combines with J gene TRBJ1-4; D might be TRBD1 (5 bases). Between the trimmed V and J ends, which lost 4 bases and 5 bases, there was a span of 14 bases. Germline V gene lookup returns CDR1 LGHDT and CDR2 YNNKEL (reference sequence). The CDR3 is made up of 15 amino acids. DNA of the CDR3: TGTGCCAGCAGCCTTATTGGGGGGGGAAATGAAAAACTGTTTTTT. As protein: CASSLIGGGNEKLFF.

J is TRBJ1-2 and V is TRBV30; TRBD1 agrees at 8 bases. V gave up 0 bases and J gave up 4 bases; unmatched junction bases: 7. This CDR3 spans 15 amino acids. Germline values: CDR1 GTSNPN, CDR2 SVGIG (reference sequence). This CDR3 is CAWSVGTGLIYGYTF. In DNA form, the CDR3 reads TGTGCCTGGAGTGTCGGGACAGGATTAATCTATGGCTACACCTTC.

The V gene is TRBV9, the J gene TRBJ1-2, with 7 nucleotides matching TRBD1. The J segment lost 8 bases and the V segment lost 3 bases, leaving 7 bases of the junction unmatched. This CDR3 comprises 13 residues. CDR1 SGDLS and CDR2 YYNGEE come from the germline V gene. This CDR3 is CASSAQGLAGYTF. CDR3 nucleotide sequence: TGTGCCAGCAGCGCACAGGGGCTAGCAGGCTACACCTTC.

This clone was recorded once. V usage is TRBV7-2 and J usage is TRBJ2-5; D might be TRBD2 (5 bases). The V and J ends lost 3 bases and 3 bases respectively, with 11 bases between them. CDR3 length: 14 residues. Germline V gene data show CDR1 as SGHTA and CDR2 as FQGNSA. The CDR3 is CASSLGHSEETQYF. The CDR3 DNA reads TGTGCCAGCAGCTTGGGTCATAGCGAAGAGACCCAGTACTTC.

The genes are TRBV11-2 and TRBJ2-3; a possible D gene is TRBD2 (5 bases). Looked up from germline, CDR1 is SGHAT and CDR2 is FQNNGV. The CDR3 totals 16 residues. V was cut by 1 base and J by 3 bases, with 14 bases left in between. CDR3 DNA sequence: TGTGCCAGCAGCTTAGTAGGAGGTGTGCCTACAGATACGCAGTATTTT. Translation gives CASSLVGGVPTDTQYF.

The chain is built from TRBV19 and TRBJ1-2, with 7 bases fitting TRBD1. The trim removed 9 bases at V and 1 base at J, leaving 20 bases unmatched. The CDR3 loop spans 18 amino acids. Germline values: CDR1 LNHDA, CDR2 SQIVND (reference sequence). In DNA form, the CDR3 reads TGTGCCAGGTGTGACCCCCCAGGGGGGACCCTGCTTAACTATGGCTACACCTTC. This codes for CARCDPPGGTLLNYGYTF.

This clone was counted between two and nine times. This chain links TRBV5-1 with TRBJ1-5, with D possibly TRBD1 on 5 matching bases. Germline values: CDR1 SGHRS, CDR2 YFSETQ. The V gene lost 0 bases and the J gene lost 6 bases, with 10 bases spanning the gap. This CDR3 has 14 amino acids. CDR3 in DNA: TGCGCCAGCAGCTTGGGGGGGGACGGTCAGCCCCAGCATTTT. This codes for CASSLGGDGQPQHF.

The chain combines TRBV4-1 with TRBJ1-1, with 12 bases fitting TRBD1. This CDR3 is 15 amino acids long. The V segment lost 2 bases and the J segment 4 bases; nucleotides outside the gene matches: 2. The germline gives CDR1 MGHRA, CDR2 YSYEKL. Here the CDR3 DNA reads TGCGCCAGCAGCCAACTGGGACAGGGGGCCACTGAAGCTTTCTTT. Protein sequence: CASSQLGQGATEAFF.

V gene TRBV4-2 combines with J gene TRBJ1-2; perhaps TRBD1 as D (5 bases). Germline assignment: CDR1 LGHNA and CDR2 YNFKEQ. Trimming pared 6 bases from V and 4 bases from J, leaving 9 bases between. The CDR3 length is 12 residues. The chain's CDR3 is CASSTGGYGYTF. CDR3 DNA: TGTGCCAGCAGTACGGGGGGCTATGGCTACACCTTC.